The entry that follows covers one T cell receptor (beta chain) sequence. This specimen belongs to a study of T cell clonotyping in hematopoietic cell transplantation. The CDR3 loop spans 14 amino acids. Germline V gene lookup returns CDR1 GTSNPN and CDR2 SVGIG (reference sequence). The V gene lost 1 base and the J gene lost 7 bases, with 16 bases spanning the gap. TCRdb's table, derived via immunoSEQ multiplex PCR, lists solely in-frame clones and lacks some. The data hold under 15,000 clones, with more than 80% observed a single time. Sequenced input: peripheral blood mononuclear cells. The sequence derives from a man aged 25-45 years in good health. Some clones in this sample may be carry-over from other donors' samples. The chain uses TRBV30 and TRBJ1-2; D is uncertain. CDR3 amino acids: CAWSERRLSRGYTF. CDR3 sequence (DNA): TGTGCCTGGAGTGAGAGACGGCTGTCTCGTGGCTACACCTTC. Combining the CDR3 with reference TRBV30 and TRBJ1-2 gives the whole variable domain SQTIHQWPATLVQPVGSPLSLECTVEGTSNPNLYWYRQAAGRGLQLLFYSVGIGQISSEVPQNLSASRPQDRQFILSSKKLLLSDSGFYLCAWSERRLSRGYTFGSGTRLTVV.